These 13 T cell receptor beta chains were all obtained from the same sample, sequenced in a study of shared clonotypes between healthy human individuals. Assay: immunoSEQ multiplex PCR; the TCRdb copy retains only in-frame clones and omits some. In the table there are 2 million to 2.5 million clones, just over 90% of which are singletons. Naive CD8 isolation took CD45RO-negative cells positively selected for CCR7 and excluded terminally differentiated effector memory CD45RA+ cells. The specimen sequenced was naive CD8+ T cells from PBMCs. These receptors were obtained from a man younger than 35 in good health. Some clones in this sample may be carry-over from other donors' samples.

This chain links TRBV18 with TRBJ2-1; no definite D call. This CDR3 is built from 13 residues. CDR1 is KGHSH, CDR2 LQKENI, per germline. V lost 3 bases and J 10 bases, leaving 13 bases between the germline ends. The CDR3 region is CASSPDGRWEQFF. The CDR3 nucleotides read TGTGCCAGCTCACCGGACGGCCGTTGGGAGCAGTTCTTC.

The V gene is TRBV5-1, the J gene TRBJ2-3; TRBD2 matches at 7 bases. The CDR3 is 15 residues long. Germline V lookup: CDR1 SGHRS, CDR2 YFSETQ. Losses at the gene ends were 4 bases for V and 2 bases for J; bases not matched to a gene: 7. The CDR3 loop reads CASSNQLANTDTQYF. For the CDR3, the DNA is TGCGCCAGCAGCAACCAACTAGCGAACACAGATACGCAGTATTTT.

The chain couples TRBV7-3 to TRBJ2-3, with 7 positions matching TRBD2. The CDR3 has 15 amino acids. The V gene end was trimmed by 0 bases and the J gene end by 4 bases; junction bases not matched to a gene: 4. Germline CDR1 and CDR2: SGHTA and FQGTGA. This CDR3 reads CASSLTRGSADTQYF. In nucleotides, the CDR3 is TGTGCCAGCAGCTTAACCCGCGGGAGTGCAGATACGCAGTATTTT.

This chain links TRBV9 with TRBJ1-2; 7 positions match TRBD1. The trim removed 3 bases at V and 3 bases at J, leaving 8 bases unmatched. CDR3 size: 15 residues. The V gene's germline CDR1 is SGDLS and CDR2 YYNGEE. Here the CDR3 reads CASSAQTGIYYGYTF. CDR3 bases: TGTGCCAGCAGCGCGCAGACAGGGATCTACTATGGCTACACCTTC.

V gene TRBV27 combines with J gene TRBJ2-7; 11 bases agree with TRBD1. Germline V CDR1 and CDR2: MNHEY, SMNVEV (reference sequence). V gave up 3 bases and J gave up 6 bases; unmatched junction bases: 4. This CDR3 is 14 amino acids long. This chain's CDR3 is CASSFGTGGLEQYF. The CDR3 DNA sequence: TGTGCCAGCAGTTTTGGGACAGGGGGTCTCGAGCAGTACTTC.

The CDR3 sequence is CASSLGTTLDRVGNTIYF. CDR3 coding DNA: TGCGCCAGCAGCTTGGGGACCACACTGGACCGAGTGGGAAACACCATATATTTT. The chain recombines TRBV5-1 with TRBJ1-3, with D unclear. The CDR3 totals 18 residues. Germline V gene sequence: CDR1 SGHRS, CDR2 YFSETQ. The V and J ends lost 0 bases and 4 bases respectively, with 20 bases between them.

As DNA, the CDR3 is TGTGCCAGCACGGGGGTGGGCACTGAAGCTTTCTTT. Amino acid sequence: CASTGVGTEAFF. The V call is TRBV6-5, the J call TRBJ1-1; the D gene is possibly TRBD1 (5 bases). Per germline, CDR1 MNHEY and CDR2 SVGAGI. This CDR3 has 12 residues. The V end was cut by 7 bases, the J end by 4 bases, with 10 bases between.

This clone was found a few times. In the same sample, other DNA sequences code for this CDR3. The CDR3 here is CASSLGVTEAFF. DNA for the CDR3: TGTGCCAGCAGCTTGGGTGTCACTGAAGCTTTCTTT. The chain combines TRBV5-6 with TRBJ1-1, with D unresolved. The V gene lost 0 bases and the J gene lost 4 bases, with 4 bases spanning the gap. Germline loops: CDR1 SGHDT, CDR2 YYEEEE. CDR3 length equals 12 residues.

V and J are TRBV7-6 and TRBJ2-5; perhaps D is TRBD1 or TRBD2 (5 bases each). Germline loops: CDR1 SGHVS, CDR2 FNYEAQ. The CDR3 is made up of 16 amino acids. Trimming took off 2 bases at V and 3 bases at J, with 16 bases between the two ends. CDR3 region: CASSLLVGAGEETQYF. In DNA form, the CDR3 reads TGTGCCAGCAGCTTACTGGTCGGGGCGGGCGAAGAGACCCAGTACTTC.

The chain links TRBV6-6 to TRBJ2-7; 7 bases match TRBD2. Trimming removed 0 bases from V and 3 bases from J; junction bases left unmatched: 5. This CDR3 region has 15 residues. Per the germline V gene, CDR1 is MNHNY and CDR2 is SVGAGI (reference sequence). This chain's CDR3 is CASSYSTWTSYEQYF. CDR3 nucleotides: TGTGCCAGCAGTTACTCGACGTGGACTAGCTACGAGCAGTACTTC.

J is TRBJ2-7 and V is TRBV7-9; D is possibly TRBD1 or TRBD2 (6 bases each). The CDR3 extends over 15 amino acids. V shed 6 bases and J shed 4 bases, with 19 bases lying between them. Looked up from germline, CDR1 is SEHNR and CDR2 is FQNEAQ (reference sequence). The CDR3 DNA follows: TGTGCCAGCAGTCCTACACAGGGAGGACTTTACGAGCAGTACTTC. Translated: CASSPTQGGLYEQYF.

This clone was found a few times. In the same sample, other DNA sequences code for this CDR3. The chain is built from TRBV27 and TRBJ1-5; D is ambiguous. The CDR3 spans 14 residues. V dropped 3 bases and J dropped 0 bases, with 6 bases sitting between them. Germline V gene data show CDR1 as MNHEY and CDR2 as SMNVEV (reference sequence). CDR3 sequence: CASSFVGSNQPQHF. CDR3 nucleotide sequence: TGTGCCAGCAGTTTCGTTGGTAGCAATCAGCCCCAGCATTTT.

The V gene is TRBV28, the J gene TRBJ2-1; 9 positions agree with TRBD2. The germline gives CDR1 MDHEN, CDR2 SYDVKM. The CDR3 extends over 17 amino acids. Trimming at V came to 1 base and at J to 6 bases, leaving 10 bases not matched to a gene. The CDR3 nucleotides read TGTGCCAGCAGTTTATTGCGGGCGGGAGGGCGCTTCAATGAGCAGTTCTTC. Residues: CASSLLRAGGRFNEQFF.